This TCR beta chain emerged from a study of metastatic and nonmetastatic thyroid tumors. Study-level background: It was across blood and tumor or nodule tissue from malignant and benign thyroid patients that repertoires were compared. Study-wide points: Malignant thyroid tumors reportedly had TCR beta diversity that was significantly higher than in benign nodules, in blood and tumor.

This clone has at least ten counts. Its antigen is as yet unknown. As originally analysed: The authors used CDR3 differences across clinicopathological groups to build a distant-metastasis classifier for papillary thyroid cancer. TCRdb re-called clones via MiXCR from the PCR reads. V and J calls and clone size were set by TCRdb, not the authors. The data show 14,000 to 15,000 clones, roughly a fifth seen once. Per germline, CDR1 SGHVS and CDR2 FQNEAQ. The CDR3 loop spans 16 amino acids. V lost 4 bases and J lost 9; bases outside the gene matches: 16. Each patient went into thyroid surgery without having received any treatment.

The rearrangement links TRBV7-8 to TRBJ2-5, with 8 bases lining up with TRBD2. The sequence derives from a female donor with papillary thyroid cancer or a benign thyroid nodule (not recorded which). Some clones in this sample may be carry-over from other donors' samples. Sequenced input: blood. The CDR3 bases are TGTGCCAGCAGCTCCAACGGACTAGCTGAGGTGACGGCCCAGTACTTC. This sequence encodes CASSSNGLAEVTAQYF.